What follows are 8 T cell receptor beta chains derived from one specimen sequenced in a study of high-grade serous ovarian cancer treatment subgroups. The tumor samples were collected prior to definitive surgery or chemotherapy. The data were produced by immunoSEQ multiplex PCR, yet TCRdb's version contains in-frame clones alone and is incomplete. The table records several thousand clones, approximately 79% of them present only once. The sample consisted of tumor tissue. The receptors shown here come from a human donor with high-grade serous ovarian cancer.

The count of this clone is one. CDR3 bases: TGTGCCAGCAGCCTTTTAGGGGAGACCCAGTACTTC. It encodes CASSLLGETQYF. The chain combines TRBV5-5 with TRBJ2-5; D is uncertain. Trimming left V 4 bases short and J 5 bases short, with 9 bases between. Germline lookup yields CDR1 SGHKS and CDR2 YYEKEE (reference sequence). The CDR3 runs 12 residues.

This chain joins TRBV5-4 and TRBJ1-4; a possible D gene is TRBD1 (5 bases). The CDR3 sequence is 16 residues long. Germline assignment: CDR1 SGHNT and CDR2 YYREEE (reference sequence). The V and J ends lost 4 bases and 7 bases respectively, with 20 bases between them. CDR3 region: CASSASGGTGREKLFF. As DNA, the CDR3 is TGTGCCAGCAGCGCGTCTGGGGGAACGGGGCGTGAAAAACTGTTTTTT.

The J gene is TRBJ2-3, the V gene TRBV4-1; the match to TRBD2 covers 13 bases. Germline loops: CDR1 MGHRA, CDR2 YSYEKL. This CDR3 spans 16 amino acids. V gave up 4 bases and J gave up 3 bases; unmatched junction bases: 4. This CDR3 reads CASSPGTSGITDTQYF. DNA of the CDR3: TGCGCCAGCAGCCCAGGGACTAGCGGGATAACAGATACGCAGTATTTT.

The chain uses TRBV5-1 and TRBJ2-5; 11 bases map to TRBD1. The J call may be in error: the DNA end matches TRBJ2-7 better. CDR3 length equals 15 residues. Germline CDR1 is SGHRS and CDR2 is YFSETQ. The CDR3 DNA follows: TGCGCCAGCAGTTTCGGACAGGGGGCTTCCTACGAGCAGTACTTC. It is translated as CASSFGQGASYEQYF.

This chain connects TRBV18 to TRBJ1-5, with D possibly being TRBD1 (6 bases). The V gene's germline CDR1 is KGHSH and CDR2 LQKENI. The CDR3 has 13 residues. V lost 5 bases and J 4 bases, leaving 9 bases between the germline ends. This chain's CDR3 is CASSVGQNQPQHF. The CDR3 DNA follows: TGTGCCAGCTCAGTTGGACAGAATCAGCCCCAGCATTTT.

The V gene is TRBV9, the J gene TRBJ2-7; no definite D call. The CDR3 has 14 residues. V was clipped by 4 bases and J by 3 bases, with 14 bases between them. Germline CDR1 is SGDLS and CDR2 is YYNGEE. The CDR3, as DNA: TGTGCCAGCAGCCTTAGTCCCAGCTACTACGAGCAGTACTTC. It yields the protein CASSLSPSYYEQYF. Variable domain in full (rest from reference TRBV9 and TRBJ2-7): DSGVTQTPKHLITATGQRVTLRCSPRSGDLSVYWYQQSLDQGLQFLIQYYNGEERAKGNILERFSAQQFPDLHSELNLSSLELGDSALYFCASSLSPSYYEQYFGPGTRLTVT.

The J gene is TRBJ2-4, the V gene TRBV19; 10 nucleotides line up with TRBD1. CDR3 length: 15 residues. V shed 0 bases, J shed 8 bases, and the junction held 4 bases outside the gene matches. Germline V CDR1 and CDR2: LNHDA, SQIVND (reference sequence). CDR3 nucleotides: TGTGCCAGTAGTATAGACGGGACAGGGGTATACATTCAGTACTTC. This gives the protein CASSIDGTGVYIQYF.

This clone was recorded once. This chain joins TRBV6-1 and TRBJ1-1; unclear D gene. CDR1 and CDR2 (germline): MNHNS, SASEGT. V shed 2 bases and J shed 6 bases, with 10 bases lying between them. The CDR3 extends over 13 amino acids. The CDR3 DNA reads as TGTGCCAGCAGTGAAAGTGCTTGGGCTGAAGCTTTCTTT. Translating gives CASSESAWAEAFF.